The next 20 T cell receptor beta chains were all read from a single sample in a study of blood T cells in healthy people across ages. A second PCR of 7 to 11 cycles used a sample-barcoded 5' primer and a J-beta primer mix. MiXCR was run by TCRdb on the 5' RACE reads, yielding one entry per CDR3 protein. The profile shows 650,000 to 800,000 distinct CDR3 sequences, around 42% of them singletons. Specimen: blood. The receptors here all came from a man in his fifties or sixties in good health.

V usage is TRBV10-3 and J usage is TRBJ2-4; TRBD2 matches at 7 bases. The J call may be incorrect, as the DNA end agrees better with TRBJ2-7. The CDR3 covers 13 residues. Germline values: CDR1 ENHRY, CDR2 SYGVKD. CDR3 coding DNA: TGTGCCATCAGTGATATGGGGGGGAGCGAGCAGTACTTC. This codes for CAISDMGGSEQYF.

The sample holds many counts of this clonotype. The chain has TRBV4-3 and TRBJ1-2; D is perhaps TRBD1 (5 bases). V lost 3 bases to trimming and J lost 6 bases, with 11 bases between them. This CDR3 region has 13 residues. CDR1 is LGHNA, CDR2 YSLEER, per germline. CDR3 DNA: TGCGCCAGCAGCCACTCCCAGGGCGATGGCTACACCTTC. Its protein is CASSHSQGDGYTF.

This clonotype was seen a handful of times. At one of its ends the junction is not consistent with the germline gene, which may arise from a read error. The chain couples TRBV7-2 to TRBJ2-3; D is ambiguous. Germline loops: CDR1 SGHTA, CDR2 FQGNSA. This CDR3 spans 11 amino acids. The CDR3 coding sequence is TGTGCCGGCAGCTTCTCCGATACGCAGTATTTT. This gives the protein CAGSFSDTQYF.

The sample holds one count of this clonotype. J is TRBJ1-2 and V is TRBV4-1; 9 bases line up with TRBD1. V lost 1 base to trimming and J lost 0 bases; unmatched junction nucleotides: 6. Germline V gene data show CDR1 as MGHRA and CDR2 as YSYEKL. This CDR3 comprises 17 residues. The CDR3 sequence is CASSQGQGVGTNYGYTF. CDR3 DNA sequence: TGCGCCAGCAGCCAAGGACAGGGGGTAGGGACTAACTATGGCTACACCTTC.

This clonotype was detected once. The chain recombines TRBV2 with TRBJ2-3; 15 bases fit TRBD2. This CDR3 is built from 15 residues. Trimming cost V 6 bases and J 14 bases; bases outside gene matches: 12. Germline assignment: CDR1 SNHLY and CDR2 FYNNEI. Here the CDR3 DNA reads TGTGCCAGCAGACCCGGACTAGCGGGGGGGCCAGTCACGTATTTT. Translating gives CASRPGLAGGPVTYF.

The chain couples TRBV20-1 to TRBJ2-3, with TRBD1 matching 9 bases. V gave up 6 bases and J gave up 3 bases; unmatched junction bases: 10. The CDR3 contains 15 residues. CDR1 is DFQATT, CDR2 SNEGSKA, per germline (reference sequence). The CDR3 loop reads CSAKPGQGITDTQYF. CDR3 bases: TGCAGTGCGAAACCGGGACAGGGTATTACAGATACGCAGTATTTT.

The chain has TRBV5-1 and TRBJ1-1; no reliable D call. The CDR3 runs 16 residues. Per the germline V gene, CDR1 is SGHRS and CDR2 is YFSETQ. Between the trimmed V and J ends, which lost 5 bases and 0 bases, there was a span of 17 bases. In DNA, the CDR3 is TGCGCCAGCAGACAAAGGACTGAGACTATGAACACTGAAGCTTTCTTT. This gives the protein CASRQRTETMNTEAFF.

The gene calls are TRBV4-3 and TRBJ2-7; the D call may be TRBD1 or TRBD2 (5 bases each). Germline CDR1 and CDR2: LGHNA and YSLEER. The CDR3 is 15 residues long. V was trimmed by 0 bases and J by 6 bases, leaving 15 bases between them. The CDR3 bases are TGCGCCAGCAGCCAAGAGGGGACGGTGGCGGGCGAGCAGTACTTC. Its protein is CASSQEGTVAGEQYF.

The rearrangement uses TRBV3-1 and TRBJ1-4, with D hard to call. Germline V gene data show CDR1 as LGHDT and CDR2 as YNNKEL (reference sequence). This CDR3 has 15 amino acids. With 0 bases removed from V and 5 bases from J, the gap between germline ends came to 10 bases. The CDR3: CASSQDRVQNEKLFF. As DNA, the CDR3 is TGTGCCAGCAGCCAAGATCGCGTCCAGAATGAAAAACTGTTTTTT. Drawing the rest from reference TRBV3-1 and TRBJ1-4, the complete variable domain is DTAVSQTPKYLVTQMGNDKSIKCEQNLGHDTMYWYKQDSKKFLKIMFSYNNKELIINETVPNRFSPKSPDKAHLNLHINSLELGDSAVYFCASSQDRVQNEKLFFGSGTQLSVL.

This clonotype was found once. The CDR3 nucleotides read TGCAGTGCCACACAGGGGATTGAGCAGTTCTTC. It yields the protein CSATQGIEQFF. The chain couples TRBV20-1 to TRBJ2-1; 7 bases are shared with TRBD1. The CDR3 contains 11 residues. Germline V lookup: CDR1 DFQATT, CDR2 SNEGSKA (reference sequence). Losses at the gene ends were 6 bases for V and 9 bases for J; bases not matched to a gene: 5.

This clonotype was detected only a few times. This chain links TRBV28 with TRBJ2-7; a weak D match, TRBD1 (6 bases). The germline V and J ends were trimmed by 6 bases and 1 base, with 10 bases remaining between them. Germline V CDR1 and CDR2: MDHEN, SYDVKM. The CDR3 is 13 amino acids. CDR3 loop: CASRMTGSYEQYF. CDR3 coding DNA: TGTGCCAGCAGGATGACAGGTTCCTACGAGCAGTACTTC.

This clonotype was seen a few times. The J gene is TRBJ1-6, the V gene TRBV7-2; D unclear. This CDR3 has 13 residues. The germline V gene has CDR1 SGHTA and CDR2 FQGNSA. V shed 5 bases and J shed 8 bases, with 10 bases lying between them. CDR3 sequence (DNA): TGTGCCAGCAGCCTTTCCCAAGATTCACCCCTCCACTTT. It codes for CASSLSQDSPLHF.

The genes are TRBV11-3 and TRBJ1-4; unclear D gene. CDR3 length equals 16 residues. Germline V gene lookup returns CDR1 SGHNT and CDR2 YENEEA. With 3 bases removed from V and 7 bases from J, the gap between germline ends came to 18 bases. CDR3: CASSLEGGPEGEKLFF. The CDR3 region has the DNA TGTGCCAGCAGCTTGGAGGGCGGCCCTGAGGGTGAAAAACTGTTTTTT.

This clonotype occurred many times. This chain links TRBV20-1 with TRBJ1-4; a possible D gene is TRBD1 (6 bases). Germline-derived CDR1 and CDR2 are DFQATT and SNEGSKA (reference sequence). The CDR3 consists of 12 residues. V was cut by 6 bases and J by 3 bases, with 8 bases left in between. This CDR3 is CSARGPNEKLFF. The CDR3 coding sequence is TGCAGTGCGCGGGGGCCTAATGAAAAACTGTTTTTT.

In its sample, this clonotype was seen a few times. CDR3 sequence (DNA): TGTGCCAGCAGTTACACCACAGGACAGGCGAAGCCTCCCTACGAGCAGTACTTC. As protein: CASSYTTGQAKPPYEQYF. The chain uses TRBV6-2 or TRBV6-3 and TRBJ2-7; the match to TRBD1 covers 7 bases. The CDR3 extends over 18 amino acids. V was clipped by 2 bases and J by 2 bases; unmatched bases: 15. Germline V CDR1 and CDR2: MNHEY, SVGEGT.

The chain links TRBV6-2 or TRBV6-3 to TRBJ2-3; D not certain. This CDR3 comprises 15 residues. V dropped 5 bases and J dropped 2 bases, with 14 bases sitting between them. Per the germline V gene, CDR1 is MNHEY and CDR2 is SVGEGT. This CDR3 is CASSPRWTDTDTQYF. CDR3 DNA sequence: TGTGCCAGCAGTCCCCGGTGGACCGACACAGATACGCAGTATTTT.

V is TRBV14 and J is TRBJ2-7, with D uncertain. The germline CDR1 and CDR2 sequences are SGHDN and FVKESK. This CDR3 spans 15 amino acids. Trimming took 5 bases from V and 3 from J, leaving 17 bases between them. CDR3 protein: CASSDVSKGYYEQYF. CDR3 nucleotide sequence: TGTGCCAGCAGCGACGTGAGTAAGGGTTACTACGAGCAGTACTTC.

The chain combines TRBV29-1 with TRBJ2-2, with D perhaps TRBD1 (5 bases). Germline loops: CDR1 SQVTM, CDR2 ANQGSEA. V was shortened by 5 bases and J by 1 base, with 8 bases between the two germline ends. The CDR3 runs to 13 residues. The CDR3 nucleotides read TGCAGCGTTCGGCAGGGGAACACCGGGGAGCTGTTTTTT. Translating it yields CSVRQGNTGELFF.

This clonotype was seen only a few times. The chain recombines TRBV20-1 with TRBJ2-7; D is unresolved. Trimming shortened V by 3 bases and J by 1 base, and 10 bases separated the two germline ends. Germline lookup yields CDR1 DFQATT and CDR2 SNEGSKA (reference sequence). This CDR3 has 13 residues. The CDR3, as DNA: TGCAGTGCTAGGGGCCGGCTATCCTACGAGCAGTACTTC. Its translation is CSARGRLSYEQYF.

The chain has TRBV6-5 and TRBJ2-1; D possibly corresponds to TRBD1 (5 bases). V was pared by 2 bases and J by 3 bases, with 14 bases between. Looked up from germline, CDR1 is MNHEY and CDR2 is SVGAGI. There are 16 residues in the CDR3. The DNA of the CDR3 is TGTGCCAGCAGTTACGGGGCAGGGTTGATCTACAATGAGCAGTTCTTC. Translating it yields CASSYGAGLIYNEQFF.